This passage covers 11 T cell receptor beta chains from one sample sequenced in a study of cytomegalovirus exposure and HLA in healthy donors. It was with 60 Vbeta and 13 Jbeta primers that the PCR ran. Profiling relied on immunoSEQ multiplex PCR, and the TCRdb table lists in-frame clones only, not all of them. Among nearly 200,000 clones listed, 75% to 85% were seen once. The material sequenced was PBMCs. These receptors all come from a male donor in good health and CMV-seropositive.

The chain combines TRBV27 with TRBJ2-3, with 13 nucleotides matching TRBD2. Germline CDR1 MNHEY, CDR2 SMNVEV (reference sequence). This CDR3 spans 18 amino acids. V gave up 4 bases and J gave up 2 bases; unmatched junction bases: 9. The CDR3 bases are TGTGCCAGCAGTTCTGGACTAGCGGGAGTCGGATACACAGATACGCAGTATTTT. Its protein is CASSSGLAGVGYTDTQYF.

The chain has TRBV6-5 and TRBJ2-7; 10 bases are shared with TRBD1. The germline V gene has CDR1 MNHEY and CDR2 SVGAGI. V was pared by 2 bases and J by 0 bases, with 4 bases of the junction left unmatched. CDR3 length: 16 amino acids. CDR3 sequence: CASSYTGTGDSYEQYF. The CDR3 bases are TGTGCCAGCAGTTACACTGGGACAGGGGACTCCTACGAGCAGTACTTC.

This chain joins TRBV28 and TRBJ2-7; 11 bases line up with TRBD2. The CDR3 is 15 residues long. Losses at the gene ends were 4 bases for V and 0 bases for J; bases not matched to a gene: 2. Germline loops: CDR1 MDHEN, CDR2 SYDVKM. CDR3 in amino acids: CASSSSGRNSYEQYF. In DNA form, the CDR3 reads TGTGCCAGCAGTTCTAGCGGGAGGAACTCCTACGAGCAGTACTTC.

This clone has a handful of counts. The rearrangement links TRBV12-5 to TRBJ1-1; D is possibly TRBD1 (5 bases). V lost 1 base to trimming and J lost 2 bases, with 11 bases between them. The CDR3 loop spans 15 amino acids. The germline V gene encodes CDR1 LGHNT and CDR2 FRNRAP. The CDR3 protein is CASGLDNRYNTEAFF. CDR3 coding DNA: TGTGCTAGTGGTTTGGATAACAGGTATAACACTGAAGCTTTCTTT.

The chain couples TRBV28 to TRBJ2-3; possible D gene TRBD1, 7 bases. Germline V gene lookup returns CDR1 MDHEN and CDR2 SYDVKM. This CDR3 contains 17 residues. V was clipped by 8 bases and J by 2 bases, with 23 bases between them. The CDR3 here is CASRQGGATRITDTQYF. In nucleotides, the CDR3 is TGTGCCAGCCGACAGGGCGGGGCAACCAGGATCACAGATACGCAGTATTTT.

In this sample, this clone turned up once. The J gene is TRBJ2-7, the V gene TRBV30; 9 bases map to TRBD2. Trimming removed 5 bases from V and 4 bases from J; junction bases left unmatched: 6. CDR3 length: 13 amino acids. CDR1 GTSNPN and CDR2 SVGIG come from the germline V gene (reference sequence). CDR3 loop: CAWGGLAGYEQYF. Written as DNA, the CDR3 is TGTGCCTGGGGGGGACTAGCAGGTTACGAGCAGTACTTC. Complete variable domain (other parts from reference TRBV30 and TRBJ2-7): SQTIHQWPATLVQPVGSPLSLECTVEGTSNPNLYWYRQAAGRGLQLLFYSVGIGQISSEVPQNLSASRPQDRQFILSSKKLLLSDSGFYLCAWGGLAGYEQYFGPGTRLTVT.

V is TRBV18 and J is TRBJ1-1; 7 bases are a match to TRBD1. CDR1 is KGHSH, CDR2 LQKENI, per germline. The CDR3 is 15 amino acids. V lost 5 bases to trimming and J lost 1 base; unmatched junction nucleotides: 7. The CDR3 DNA is TGTGCCAGCTCAAGAGAACAGGGGCAGAACACTGAAGCTTTCTTT. Amino acids: CASSREQGQNTEAFF.

This sequence joins TRBV30 and TRBJ2-5, with D perhaps TRBD1 (8 bases). Germline V CDR1 and CDR2: GTSNPN, SVGIG (reference sequence). CDR3 size: 14 residues. Trimming stripped 3 bases from V and 5 bases from J, with 16 bases between. CDR3 amino acids: CAWSRTGRVETQYF. The DNA of the CDR3 is TGTGCCTGGAGCAGGACAGGGAGGGTGGAGACCCAGTACTTC.

The rearrangement joins TRBV18 to TRBJ2-6, with D possibly being TRBD2 (5 bases). V gave up 3 bases and J gave up 0 bases, with 12 bases separating them. The CDR3 sequence is 17 residues long. Germline CDR1 and CDR2: KGHSH and LQKENI. CDR3 nucleotide sequence: TGTGCCAGCTCACCGCTAGCAGTTAGCTCTGGGGCCAACGTCCTGACTTTC. It translates to CASSPLAVSSGANVLTF.

The chain recombines TRBV14 with TRBJ1-6; D is undetermined. The CDR3 is made up of 13 amino acids. The V end was cut by 2 bases, the J end by 7 bases, with 6 bases between. Germline CDR1 and CDR2: SGHDN and FVKESK. The CDR3 loop is CASSQSMNSPLHF. The CDR3 DNA reads TGTGCCAGCAGCCAAAGCATGAATTCACCCCTCCACTTT.

This chain joins TRBV4-3 and TRBJ2-1; the D gene is possibly TRBD1 (7 bases). V was clipped by 3 bases and J by 3 bases, with 12 bases between them. The CDR3 spans 15 residues. Germline assignment: CDR1 LGHNA and CDR2 YSLEER. CDR3 in amino acids: CASSQEGAHYNEQFF. The DNA of the CDR3 is TGCGCCAGCAGCCAGGAGGGGGCCCACTACAATGAGCAGTTCTTC.